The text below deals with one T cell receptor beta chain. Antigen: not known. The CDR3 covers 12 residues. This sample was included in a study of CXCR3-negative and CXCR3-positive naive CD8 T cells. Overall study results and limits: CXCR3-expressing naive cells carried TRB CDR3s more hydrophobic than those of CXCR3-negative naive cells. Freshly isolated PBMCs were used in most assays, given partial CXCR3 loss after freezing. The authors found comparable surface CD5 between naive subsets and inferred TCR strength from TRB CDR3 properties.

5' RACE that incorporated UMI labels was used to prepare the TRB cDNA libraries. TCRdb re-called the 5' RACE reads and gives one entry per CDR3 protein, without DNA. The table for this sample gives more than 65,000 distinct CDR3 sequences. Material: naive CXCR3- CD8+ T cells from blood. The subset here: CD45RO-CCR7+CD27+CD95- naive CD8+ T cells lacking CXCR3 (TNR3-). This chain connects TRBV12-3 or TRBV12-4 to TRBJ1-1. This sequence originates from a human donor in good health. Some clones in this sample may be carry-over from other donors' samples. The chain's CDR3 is CASLSGHTEAFF.